The sequence of this T cell receptor (beta chain) was determined in a study of sequential checkpoint blockade in melanoma. Study-level background: Randomization was 1:1 between first-line nivolumab→ipilimumab and ipilimumab→nivolumab.

Using immunoSEQ multiplex PCR, the repertoire was profiled, and TCRdb retains in-frame clones only, with some absent. The sample lists fewer than 20,000 clones; roughly 73% were seen once. The treatment is: randomized to nivolumab then ipilimumab (arm A) or the reverse (arm B). DNA-damaging chemotherapy had not been given to any patient beforehand. Sample share makes this clone medium-sized. Trimming cost V 5 bases and J 8 bases, with 22 bases left between them. This CDR3 spans 16 amino acids. This sample comprised tumor tissue (inferred from file names), obtained from a patient given nivolumab and ipilimumab in sequence. This sequence was found in a human donor with melanoma. The gene calls are TRBV6-7 and TRBJ2-1; D tentatively reads TRBD1 or TRBD2 (6 bases each). Being an ORF, TRBV6-7 has a function that is uncertain. CDR3 region: CASSDVGGRGRDEQFF. The CDR3 DNA follows: TGTGCCAGCAGTGACGTAGGGGGGCGAGGTCGGGATGAGCAGTTCTTC.